A single sample is the source of the 22 T cell receptor beta chains below, sequenced in a study of CD8 T cells in ankylosing spondylitis. Each CDR3 protein gets one entry after TCRdb re-called the 5' RACE reads with MiXCR. The sample contains roughly 240,000 distinct CDR3 sequences, under 8.5% of which appear only once. The material sequenced was blood, either unsorted or a sorted T cell fraction (not recorded which). These receptors came from a female donor with ankylosing spondylitis or in good health (not recorded which).

This clonotype was counted a few times. V is TRBV5-4 and J is TRBJ1-2; D remains unclear. V was shortened by 0 bases and J by 5 bases, with 11 bases between the two germline ends. Germline CDR1 SGHNT, CDR2 YYREEE (reference sequence). This CDR3 comprises 14 residues. CDR3: CASSLAEGEYGYTF. CDR3 coding DNA: TGTGCCAGCAGCTTGGCCGAGGGAGAATATGGCTACACCTTC.

This clonotype was seen many times. This chain connects TRBV24-1 to TRBJ2-3; possible D gene TRBD2, 5 bases. Trimming stripped 9 bases from V and 2 bases from J, with 23 bases between. This CDR3 comprises 17 residues. Germline CDR1 KGHDR, CDR2 SFDVKD. The CDR3 sequence is CATSGGRFEGFTDTQYF. The CDR3 DNA reads as TGTGCCACCTCAGGCGGTAGGTTCGAGGGCTTCACAGATACGCAGTATTTT.

This clonotype came up many times. CDR3 region: CASSLVLGETQYF. The CDR3 bases are TGTGCCAGCAGCTTAGTTCTCGGGGAGACCCAGTACTTC. The chain is built from TRBV7-8 and TRBJ2-5, with D hard to call. V gave up 1 base and J gave up 5 bases, with 8 bases separating them. Germline V gene lookup returns CDR1 SGHVS and CDR2 FQNEAQ. CDR3 length: 13 amino acids.

This clonotype has a count of ten or more. This sequence joins TRBV29-1 and TRBJ2-7; 11 bases line up with TRBD2. CDR1 is SQVTM, CDR2 ANQGSEA, per germline. The CDR3 runs to 13 residues. V lost 6 bases, J lost 2 bases, and 3 bases stayed unmatched. CDR3 sequence reads: CSVLLAGAYEQYF. The DNA for the CDR3 is TGCAGCGTCCTACTAGCGGGGGCCTACGAGCAGTACTTC.

This clonotype appeared many times. The J gene is TRBJ1-1, the V gene TRBV20-1; the D is unclear. CDR1 and CDR2 from the germline V gene are DFQATT and SNEGSKA (reference sequence). The V and J ends lost 2 bases and 1 base respectively, with 5 bases between them. CDR3 size: 12 residues. CDR3 bases: TGCAGTGCTAGACTGGGGAACACTGAAGCTTTCTTT. It is translated as CSARLGNTEAFF.

In this sample, this clonotype turned up many times. V is TRBV14 and J is TRBJ2-7; 8 bases agree with TRBD1. Germline V lookup: CDR1 SGHDN, CDR2 FVKESK. The V and J ends lost 1 base and 2 bases, in that order; junction bases with no gene match: 4. CDR3 length equals 15 residues. The CDR3: CASSQGTGLAYEQYF. The DNA of the CDR3 is TGTGCCAGCAGCCAAGGGACAGGGCTTGCCTACGAGCAGTACTTC.

This clonotype has ten or more counts. This chain connects TRBV27 to TRBJ2-2; no clear D. This CDR3 has 13 amino acids. Germline CDR1 and CDR2: MNHEY and SMNVEV (reference sequence). Trimming took off 6 bases at V and 6 bases at J, with 11 bases between the two ends. This CDR3 is CASRTRSAGELFF. The DNA of the CDR3 is TGTGCCAGCAGAACAAGATCCGCCGGGGAGCTGTTTTTT.

The rearrangement uses TRBV2 and TRBJ2-1, with 7 positions matching TRBD1. Germline trimming cut 8 bases from V and 8 bases from J; bases unmatched to any gene: 9. This CDR3 is 13 amino acids long. Germline CDR1 reads SNHLY; CDR2 reads FYNNEI. The CDR3 loop is CASWRQGSDEQFF. CDR3 sequence (DNA): TGTGCCAGCTGGCGACAGGGATCCGATGAGCAGTTCTTC.

This clonotype was detected only a few times. The chain couples TRBV7-2 to TRBJ1-1; a possible D gene is TRBD1 (5 bases). The CDR3 has 13 amino acids. In germline, CDR1 is SGHTA, CDR2 FQGNSA. The V end lost 2 bases, the J end lost 4 bases, and 8 bases lay between the germline ends. CDR3 amino acids: CASSLLGLTEAFF. DNA for the CDR3: TGTGCCAGCAGCTTATTGGGACTCACTGAAGCTTTCTTT.

This clonotype was recorded at least ten times. The chain has TRBV20-1 and TRBJ1-1; no definite D call. The V gene's germline CDR1 is DFQATT and CDR2 SNEGSKA (reference sequence). The CDR3 is made up of 15 amino acids. V lost 0 bases and J 1 base, leaving 12 bases between the germline ends. The CDR3 DNA follows: TGCAGTGCTAGAGATCTAGGTAGGAGGAACACTGAAGCTTTCTTT. Translating gives CSARDLGRRNTEAFF.

This clonotype showed up many times. The rearrangement uses TRBV25-1 and TRBJ1-1; 10 bases map to TRBD1. Germline CDR1 MGHDK, CDR2 SYGVNS. The CDR3 sequence is 15 residues long. The V segment lost 3 bases and the J segment 4 bases; nucleotides outside the gene matches: 5. DNA for the CDR3: TGTGCCAGCAGTGACCCGACAGGGGGCATCACTGAAGCTTTCTTT. It is translated as CASSDPTGGITEAFF.

This clonotype was detected ten times or more. This chain links TRBV29-1 with TRBJ2-7; D remains ambiguous. Trimming stripped 3 bases from V and 2 bases from J, with 8 bases between. In germline, CDR1 is SQVTM, CDR2 ANQGSEA. The CDR3 has 12 amino acids. The CDR3 is CSVEGQTYEQYF. In DNA, the CDR3 is TGCAGCGTTGAGGGCCAGACCTACGAGCAGTACTTC.

This clonotype has ten or more counts. The J gene is TRBJ2-7, the V gene TRBV5-1; tentatively, D is TRBD1 or TRBD2 (5 bases each). The CDR3 loop spans 13 amino acids. V lost 4 bases and J 2 bases, leaving 10 bases between the germline ends. Germline V gene lookup returns CDR1 SGHRS and CDR2 YFSETQ. CDR3 amino acids: CASSRDLAYEQYF. CDR3 nucleotides: TGCGCCAGCAGCCGGGACCTTGCCTACGAGCAGTACTTC.

The sample holds many counts of this clonotype. The chain employs TRBV5-5 and TRBJ2-2; perhaps TRBD2 as D (5 bases). Germline-derived CDR1 and CDR2 are SGHKS and YYEKEE (reference sequence). V was pared by 0 bases and J by 5 bases, with 8 bases between. CDR3 length equals 14 residues. In DNA, the CDR3 is TGTGCCAGCAGCTTGGCCGGGGTTACCGGGGAGCTGTTTTTT. The encoded protein is CASSLAGVTGELFF.

The chain employs TRBV20-1 and TRBJ2-5; TRBD2 matches 8 bases. The trim removed 1 base at V and 2 bases at J, leaving 6 bases unmatched. The germline CDR1 and CDR2 sequences are DFQATT and SNEGSKA (reference sequence). The CDR3 loop spans 15 amino acids. The CDR3 is CSARGGTRRQETQYF. As DNA, the CDR3 is TGCAGTGCTAGAGGCGGGACTAGGAGACAAGAGACCCAGTACTTC.

This clonotype was counted many times. The CDR3 spells CSVGGETNYGYTF. CDR3 bases: TGCAGCGTTGGCGGTGAGACTAACTATGGCTACACCTTC. This chain joins TRBV29-1 and TRBJ1-2, with D unclear. With 4 bases removed from V and 0 bases from J, the gap between germline ends came to 9 bases. The CDR3 is 13 amino acids. Looked up from germline, CDR1 is SQVTM and CDR2 is ANQGSEA.

This clonotype was counted ten times or more. The rearrangement links TRBV10-3 to TRBJ2-1; 10 nucleotides align to TRBD2. In germline, CDR1 is ENHRY, CDR2 SYGVKD. CDR3 length equals 16 residues. With V trimmed by 3 bases and J by 6 bases, 8 bases remained unmatched. This CDR3 reads CAISDPPSGSANEQFF. CDR3 in DNA: TGTGCCATCAGTGACCCACCTAGCGGGAGTGCCAATGAGCAGTTCTTC.

This clonotype was recorded a few times. This could be a read error, since a much larger clone is one nucleotide away. CDR3 sequence reads: CVSSGTGNSPLHF. CDR3 in DNA: TGTGTCAGCAGTGGAACGGGGAATTCACCCCTCCACTTT. The gene calls are TRBV12-3 or TRBV12-4 and TRBJ1-6; D gene uncertain. The CDR3 loop spans 13 amino acids.

This clonotype occurred many times. This chain joins TRBV5-1 and TRBJ1-2; TRBD1 agrees at 8 bases. There are 13 residues in the CDR3. Germline V gives CDR1 SGHRS, CDR2 YFSETQ. The J segment lost 8 bases and the V segment lost 4 bases, leaving 7 bases of the junction unmatched. CDR3 sequence: CASSPGQARGYTF. In nucleotides, the CDR3 is TGCGCCAGCAGCCCGGGACAGGCCCGCGGCTACACCTTC.

About this clonotype itself: One base away lies a much larger clone, so this may be a sequencing read error. This chain joins TRBV11-2 and TRBJ1-2, with D maybe TRBD1 (5 bases). The germline gives CDR1 SGHAT, CDR2 FQNNGV. The CDR3 runs to 13 residues. This chain's CDR3 is CASAAEGIYGHTF. As DNA, the CDR3 is TGTGCCAGCGCGGCTGAGGGGATCTATGGCCACACCTTC.

This clonotype was seen ten or more times. This chain links TRBV7-2 with TRBJ1-2, with D possibly TRBD1 on 5 matching bases. There are 14 residues in the CDR3. Germline values: CDR1 SGHTA, CDR2 FQGNSA. Trimming removed 3 bases at V and 8 bases at J, with 16 bases between. The CDR3 sequence: CASSFRDASEGYTF. Written as DNA, the CDR3 is TGTGCCAGCAGCTTTCGGGACGCCAGTGAGGGCTACACCTTC.

This clonotype appeared many times. The CDR3 loop is CASSQKAGETHEQYF. Here the CDR3 DNA reads TGTGCCAGCAGTCAGAAGGCGGGAGAGACCCACGAGCAGTACTTC. The gene calls are TRBV12-3 or TRBV12-4 and TRBJ2-7; 7 bases match TRBD2. The J segment lost 5 bases and the V segment lost 5 bases, leaving 12 bases of the junction unmatched. There are 15 residues in the CDR3.